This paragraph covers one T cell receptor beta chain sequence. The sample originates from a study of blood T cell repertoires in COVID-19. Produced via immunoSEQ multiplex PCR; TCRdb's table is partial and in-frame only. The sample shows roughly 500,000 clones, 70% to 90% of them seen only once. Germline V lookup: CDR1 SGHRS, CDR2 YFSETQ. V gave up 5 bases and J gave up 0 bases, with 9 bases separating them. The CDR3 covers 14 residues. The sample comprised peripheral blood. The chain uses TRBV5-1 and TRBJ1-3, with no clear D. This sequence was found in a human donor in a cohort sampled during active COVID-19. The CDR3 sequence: CASRTESSGNTIYF. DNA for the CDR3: TGCGCCAGCAGGACGGAGAGCTCTGGAAACACCATATATTTT.